This TCR beta chain was identified during a study of identifying expanded T cells in peripheral blood. Regarding the study as a whole: Over about two and four weeks, about 15 and 19 clones changed, versus roughly 1.1 between replicates.

Comments on this clone: Its specificity is unknown.

During the collection period, no donor immune events like infections were recorded. Some clones are missing from TCRdb's copy, which holds only in-frame ones; the method was immunoSEQ multiplex PCR. The data contain approximately 120,000 clones, about 87% of them singletons. V gave up 5 bases and J gave up 2 bases; unmatched junction bases: 4. Germline values: CDR1 SEHNR, CDR2 FQNEAQ (reference sequence). This CDR3 has 15 residues. The chain joins TRBV7-9 to TRBJ2-3; TRBD2 matches 10 bases. This receptor was obtained from a person aged 18 to 75 in good health. Input material: blood. This CDR3 is CASSPGLADTDTQYF. As DNA, the CDR3 is TGTGCCAGCAGCCCCGGACTAGCGGACACAGATACGCAGTATTTT.